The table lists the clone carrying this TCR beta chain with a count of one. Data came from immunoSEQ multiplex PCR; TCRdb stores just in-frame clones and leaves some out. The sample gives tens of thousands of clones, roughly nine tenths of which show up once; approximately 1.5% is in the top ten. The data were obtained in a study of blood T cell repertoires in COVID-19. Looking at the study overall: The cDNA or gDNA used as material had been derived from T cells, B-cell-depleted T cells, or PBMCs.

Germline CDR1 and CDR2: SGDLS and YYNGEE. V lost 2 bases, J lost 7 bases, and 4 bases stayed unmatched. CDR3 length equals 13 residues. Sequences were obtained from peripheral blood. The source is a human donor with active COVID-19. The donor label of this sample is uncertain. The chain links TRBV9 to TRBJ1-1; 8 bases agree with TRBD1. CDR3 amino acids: CASSVSGTGEAFF. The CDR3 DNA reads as TGTGCCAGCAGCGTCTCCGGGACAGGTGAAGCTTTCTTT.